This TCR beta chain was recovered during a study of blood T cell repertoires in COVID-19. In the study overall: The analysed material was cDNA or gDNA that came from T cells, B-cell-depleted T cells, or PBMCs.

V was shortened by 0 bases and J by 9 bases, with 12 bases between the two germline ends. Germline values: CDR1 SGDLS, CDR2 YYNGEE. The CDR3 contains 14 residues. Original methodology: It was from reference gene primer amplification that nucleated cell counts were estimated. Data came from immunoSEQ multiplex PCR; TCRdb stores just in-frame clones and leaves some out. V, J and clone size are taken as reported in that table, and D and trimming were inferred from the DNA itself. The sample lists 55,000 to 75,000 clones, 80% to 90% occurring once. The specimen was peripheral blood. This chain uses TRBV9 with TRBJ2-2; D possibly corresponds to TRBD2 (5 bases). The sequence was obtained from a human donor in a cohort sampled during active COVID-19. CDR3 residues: CASSVVGGERELFF. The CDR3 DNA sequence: TGTGCCAGCAGCGTAGTGGGTGGGGAGCGGGAGCTGTTTTTT.